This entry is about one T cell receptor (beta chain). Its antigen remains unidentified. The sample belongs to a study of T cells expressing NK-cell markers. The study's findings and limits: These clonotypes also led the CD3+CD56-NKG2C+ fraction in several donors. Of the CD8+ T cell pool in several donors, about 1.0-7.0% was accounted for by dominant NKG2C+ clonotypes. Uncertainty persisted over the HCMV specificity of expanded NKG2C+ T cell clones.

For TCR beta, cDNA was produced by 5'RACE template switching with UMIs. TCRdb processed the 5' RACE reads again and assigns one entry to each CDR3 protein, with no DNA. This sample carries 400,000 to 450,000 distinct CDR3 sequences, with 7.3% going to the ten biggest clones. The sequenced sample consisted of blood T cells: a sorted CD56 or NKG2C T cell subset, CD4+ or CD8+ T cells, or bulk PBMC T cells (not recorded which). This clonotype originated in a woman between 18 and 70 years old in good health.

This CDR3 is CASRTGQRGAFF. This chain joins TRBV27 and TRBJ1-1; TCRdb's D call, TRBD1, is unchecked because there is no DNA. Per the germline V gene, CDR1 is MNHEY and CDR2 is SMNVEV (reference sequence). The CDR3 sequence is 12 residues long.